This entry lists 15 T cell receptor beta chains sequenced from one sample in a study of response to subunit inactivated influenza vaccine. TCRdb used MiXCR to reprocess the RT-PCR reads, holding one entry per CDR3 protein. The profile shows about 780,000 distinct CDR3 sequences, under 20% of them singletons. The input for sequencing was PBMCs from blood, taken 5 days after vaccination. Receptor source: a man over 45 who received an inactivated influenza vaccine.

The rearrangement uses TRBV5-8 and TRBJ1-4, with D hard to call. Germline CDR1 and CDR2: SGHTS and YDEGEE. This CDR3 has 15 residues. V was trimmed by 0 bases and J by 4 bases, leaving 10 bases between them. CDR3 region: CASSLGHSLNEKLFF. The CDR3 DNA reads TGTGCCAGCAGCTTGGGTCACAGTCTTAATGAAAAACTGTTTTTT.

A few counts support this clonotype. The genes are TRBV10-3 and TRBJ2-1; 10 bases fit TRBD1. The germline CDR1 and CDR2 sequences are ENHRY and SYGVKD. The CDR3 has 16 amino acids. J lost 7 bases, V lost 3 bases, and 9 bases had no gene match. The CDR3 DNA sequence: TGTGCCATCAGTGACCCTCGAGGGACAGGGGTGAATGAGCAGTTCTTC. This encodes CAISDPRGTGVNEQFF.

The J gene is TRBJ1-5, the V gene TRBV7-2, with a weak D call TRBD1 (6 bases). The CDR3 loop spans 14 amino acids. V was trimmed by 4 bases and J by 6 bases, leaving 13 bases between them. Per germline, CDR1 SGHTA and CDR2 FQGNSA. In DNA, the CDR3 is TGTGCCAGCAGCTCCTTGGGGGCTACTCAGCCCCAGCATTTT. Its protein is CASSSLGATQPQHF.

The rearrangement joins TRBV27 to TRBJ1-5; D unresolved. The CDR3 is made up of 14 amino acids. In germline, CDR1 is MNHEY, CDR2 SMNVEV (reference sequence). The germline V and J ends were trimmed by 6 bases and 3 bases, with 12 bases remaining between them. The CDR3 sequence is CASRYGSPNQPQHF. In DNA form, the CDR3 reads TGTGCCAGCAGATATGGAAGTCCCAATCAGCCCCAGCATTTT.

The V gene is TRBV5-1, the J gene TRBJ2-1; 8 bases agree with TRBD1. CDR3 length: 15 amino acids. The J segment lost 5 bases and the V segment lost 0 bases, leaving 4 bases of the junction unmatched. Germline CDR1 reads SGHRS; CDR2 reads YFSETQ. In DNA, the CDR3 is TGCGCCAGCAGCTTGGAGGACAGGGTTGACAATGAGCAGTTCTTC. Protein: CASSLEDRVDNEQFF.

The chain links TRBV12-3 or TRBV12-4 to TRBJ2-2; D unclear. Between the trimmed V and J ends, which lost 6 bases and 8 bases, there was a span of 16 bases. The CDR3 covers 14 residues. DNA for the CDR3: TGTGCCAGCAGAACCACGGTCCCTCCAGGGGAGCTGTTTTTT. It specifies CASRTTVPPGELFF.

This clonotype has ten or more counts. This chain links TRBV5-1 with TRBJ1-1; D possibly corresponds to TRBD1 (6 bases). The CDR3 length is 16 residues. The germline V gene encodes CDR1 SGHRS and CDR2 YFSETQ. V was pared by 3 bases and J by 1 base, with 16 bases between. Written as DNA, the CDR3 is TGCGCCAGCAGCTCATGGCCCCAGGGACAGAACACTGAAGCTTTCTTT. Protein product: CASSSWPQGQNTEAFF.

J is TRBJ2-5 and V is TRBV5-5, with TRBD2 matching 16 bases. V gave up 3 bases and J gave up 1 base; unmatched junction bases: 6. This CDR3 has 18 residues. CDR1 SGHKS and CDR2 YYEKEE come from the germline V gene (reference sequence). CDR3 in amino acids: CASSYGTSGGAVQETQYF. The CDR3 DNA reads TGTGCCAGCAGCTATGGGACTAGCGGGGGGGCCGTCCAAGAGACCCAGTACTTC.

This rearrangement joins TRBV3-1 to TRBJ2-1, with D maybe TRBD2 (6 bases). Trimming removed 2 bases at V and 5 bases at J, with 13 bases between. The CDR3 is 15 amino acids. From germline, CDR1 is LGHDT and CDR2 YNNKEL (reference sequence). The CDR3 DNA follows: TGTGCCAGCAGCCAATGGGGAGGTGGGCACAATGAGCAGTTCTTC. Translated, it gives CASSQWGGGHNEQFF.

The genes are TRBV28 and TRBJ2-2; maybe TRBD2 (6 bases). Germline V gene sequence: CDR1 MDHEN, CDR2 SYDVKM. V was trimmed by 6 bases and J by 5 bases, leaving 16 bases between them. The CDR3 totals 15 residues. CDR3 in DNA: TGTGCCAGCAGCCGGGGACTGCCGGGGACCGGGGAGCTGTTTTTT. This encodes CASSRGLPGTGELFF.

The chain couples TRBV5-1 to TRBJ2-1, with D tentatively TRBD2 (6 bases). Germline CDR1 is SGHRS and CDR2 is YFSETQ. There are 12 residues in the CDR3. V dropped 5 bases and J dropped 8 bases, with 11 bases sitting between them. Here the CDR3 reads CASRRGAYEQFF. The CDR3 DNA reads as TGCGCCAGCAGGCGGGGAGCTTATGAGCAGTTCTTC.

This clonotype was seen only a few times. The chain carries TRBV20-1 and TRBJ2-1; 8 bases map to TRBD2. V lost 7 bases, J lost 2 bases, and 10 bases stayed unmatched. CDR1 is DFQATT and CDR2 is SNEGSKA in the germline V gene (reference sequence). The CDR3 totals 15 residues. The CDR3 region is CSERQSGSTYNEQFF. The CDR3 region has the DNA TGCAGTGAAAGACAGAGCGGGAGTACCTACAATGAGCAGTTCTTC.

This clonotype has ten or more counts. The gene calls are TRBV20-1 and TRBJ2-2, with D unclear. Looked up from germline, CDR1 is DFQATT and CDR2 is SNEGSKA (reference sequence). This CDR3 is built from 13 residues. V lost 3 bases and J lost 1, with 6 bases in between. The CDR3 region has the DNA TGCAGTGCTAGTGGTTTGAACACCGGGGAGCTGTTTTTT. Residues: CSASGLNTGELFF.

This clonotype has at least ten counts. The CDR3 here is CASSEVVGPHTEAFF. The CDR3, as DNA: TGTGCCAGCAGTGAAGTTGTGGGGCCTCACACTGAAGCTTTCTTT. The V and J genes are TRBV6-1 and TRBJ1-1, with D possibly being TRBD1 (5 bases). Trimming left V 1 base short and J 3 bases short, with 12 bases between. This CDR3 contains 15 residues. CDR1 and CDR2 (germline): MNHNS, SASEGT.

In its sample, this clonotype was seen many times. This sequence joins TRBV20-1 and TRBJ2-7, with 7 bases identical to TRBD1. This CDR3 has 16 residues. V shed 1 base, J shed 6 bases, and the junction held 15 bases outside the gene matches. Germline CDR1 is DFQATT and CDR2 is SNEGSKA (reference sequence). CDR3 amino acids: CSARVGTAYDRSEQYF. The CDR3 coding sequence is TGCAGTGCTAGAGTCGGGACAGCCTACGATAGGAGCGAGCAGTACTTC.